A single sample gave rise to the 11 T cell receptor beta chains below, sequenced in a study of cytomegalovirus exposure and HLA in healthy donors. Both 60 Vbeta primers and 13 Jbeta primers went into the PCR. Some clones are missing from TCRdb's copy, which holds only in-frame ones; the method was immunoSEQ multiplex PCR. The sample includes roughly 200,000 clones, around 80% of them seen just once. The sequenced sample consisted of PBMCs. Receptors were obtained from a man in his forties or fifties in good health and CMV-seronegative.

This clone has a handful of counts. V and J are TRBV19 and TRBJ2-1, with 7 bases that match TRBD1. The CDR3 has 12 residues. From germline, CDR1 is LNHDA and CDR2 SQIVND (reference sequence). V was clipped by 5 bases and J by 10 bases; unmatched bases: 5. This CDR3 reads CASSRQGAEQFF. The CDR3 DNA follows: TGTGCCAGTAGTCGACAGGGCGCCGAGCAGTTCTTC.

CDR3 sequence (DNA): TGCGCCAGCAGCCCGGGACTGGAGGACGCCGAGCAGTACTTC. It yields the protein CASSPGLEDAEQYF. The rearrangement uses TRBV5-1 and TRBJ2-7; tentatively, D is TRBD2 (6 bases). Germline V gene lookup returns CDR1 SGHRS and CDR2 YFSETQ. Trimming pared 4 bases from V and 6 bases from J, leaving 17 bases between. The CDR3 extends over 14 amino acids.

This rearrangement joins TRBV19 to TRBJ1-2; tentative D call: TRBD1 (5 bases). Germline lookup yields CDR1 LNHDA and CDR2 SQIVND (reference sequence). CDR3 size: 13 residues. Trimming stripped 7 bases from V and 6 bases from J, with 15 bases between. The chain's CDR3 is CASNRGEGNGYTF. Here the CDR3 DNA reads TGTGCCAGTAATAGAGGGGAGGGGAATGGCTACACCTTC.

In this sample, this clone turned up once. This sequence joins TRBV4-3 and TRBJ2-2; 7 bases align to TRBD1. V lost 0 bases to trimming and J lost 4 bases; unmatched junction nucleotides: 5. From germline, CDR1 is LGHNA and CDR2 YSLEER. The CDR3 is made up of 16 amino acids. The CDR3 DNA reads TGCGCCAGCAGCCAAGAAGGGGGCGCGAGCACCGGGGAGCTGTTTTTT. It yields the protein CASSQEGGASTGELFF.

The rearrangement joins TRBV5-6 to TRBJ1-2, with TRBD1 matching over 8 bases. This CDR3 has 14 amino acids. CDR1 is SGHDT, CDR2 YYEEEE, per germline. V lost 0 bases and J lost 4; bases outside the gene matches: 2. The CDR3 coding sequence is TGTGCCAGCAGCTTGGGACAGGGGTCCTATGGCTACACCTTC. Protein sequence: CASSLGQGSYGYTF.

The chain uses TRBV6-5 and TRBJ1-6; TRBD1 might be the D (6 bases). The CDR3 is 14 amino acids. The V gene lost 4 bases and the J gene lost 7 bases, with 11 bases spanning the gap. The germline V gene encodes CDR1 MNHEY and CDR2 SVGAGI. The CDR3 DNA follows: TGTGCCAGCAGTTTGGGACAAGAAAATTCACCCCTCCACTTT. Translating gives CASSLGQENSPLHF.

The J gene is TRBJ2-7, the V gene TRBV5-1, with 10 bases aligning to TRBD2. The CDR3 covers 16 residues. The germline V gene encodes CDR1 SGHRS and CDR2 YFSETQ. V was pared by 2 bases and J by 2 bases, with 7 bases of the junction left unmatched. The CDR3 DNA sequence: TGCGCCAGCAGCTTAAACGGACTAGCGGTTACCTACGAGCAGTACTTC. It is translated as CASSLNGLAVTYEQYF.

The rearrangement links TRBV19 to TRBJ1-2; TRBD1 is a possible D gene (5 bases). The ends were cut back, 8 bases at V and 6 bases at J, with 10 bases in the middle. From germline, CDR1 is LNHDA and CDR2 SQIVND (reference sequence). CDR3 length: 11 amino acids. The CDR3: CASPDSHGYTF. The CDR3 nucleotides read TGTGCCAGTCCTGACAGTCATGGCTACACCTTC.

The rearrangement joins TRBV4-1 to TRBJ2-3; TRBD1 aligns across 7 bases. The CDR3 has 15 residues. Per the germline V gene, CDR1 is MGHRA and CDR2 is YSYEKL. V lost 0 bases, J lost 7 bases, and 7 bases stayed unmatched. The CDR3 sequence: CASSQDDRESNTQYF. The CDR3, as DNA: TGCGCCAGCAGCCAAGATGACAGGGAATCAAATACGCAGTATTTT.

This clone came up a few times. The junction differs from germline at one of its ends, possibly a read error. V and J are TRBV7-9 and TRBJ1-2; no reliable D call. This CDR3 is 14 amino acids long. Germline V gene lookup returns CDR1 SEHNR and CDR2 FQNEAQ (reference sequence). CDR3 in DNA: TGTTCCAGCAGTCCAGCGCCCACTAACTATGGCTACACCTTC. Its protein is CSSSPAPTNYGYTF.

The chain couples TRBV27 to TRBJ2-5, with TRBD1 matching over 9 bases. Germline values: CDR1 MNHEY, CDR2 SMNVEV (reference sequence). The J segment lost 3 bases and the V segment lost 4 bases, leaving 3 bases of the junction unmatched. The CDR3 runs 14 residues. The CDR3 sequence is CASSSTGGKETQYF. CDR3 in DNA: TGTGCCAGCAGTTCCACAGGGGGCAAAGAGACCCAGTACTTC.